Listed below are T cell receptor beta chains from one sample, sequenced in a study of blood T cell repertoires in COVID-19. TCRdb's table, derived via immunoSEQ multiplex PCR, lists solely in-frame clones and lacks some. The sample includes more than 200,000 clones, roughly 80% of them seen just once. Sequenced: peripheral blood. Source of these receptors: a woman in her 70s with active or convalescent COVID-19. Both conserved end residues are part of each CDR3. The order of the fields is D gene, V gene, clone size, J gene, CDR3 length, CDR3 protein, CDR3 DNA. A D gene is named only where the DNA matches it firmly. A row's size may be missing; if present it is once, few, many or a size class.

-	TRBV19	-	TRBJ2-5	13	CASSTRVQETQYF	TGTGCCAGTAGTACCCGGGTCCAAGAGACCCAGTACTTC
TRBD1	TRBV7-3	-	TRBJ2-5	13	CASSQGQGETQYF	TGTGCCAGCAGCCAAGGACAGGGAGAGACCCAGTACTTC
-	TRBV12-2	-	TRBJ2-2	19	CASRLGVSRRNANTGELFF	TGTGCAAGTCGCTTAGGGGTCTCTCGCAGGAACGCGAACACCGGGGAGCTGTTTTTT
-	TRBV12-3/TRBV12-4	-	TRBJ1-1	13	CASSRTQYTEAFF	TGTGCCAGCAGTCGTACACAATACACTGAAGCTTTCTTT
-	TRBV5-6	-	TRBJ1-2	17	CASSLDVAGEGVYGYTF	TGTGCCAGCAGCTTGGACGTCGCGGGCGAAGGAGTCTATGGCTACACCTTC
-	TRBV5-1	-	TRBJ1-1	14	CASSPKQENTEAFF	TGCGCCAGCAGCCCTAAACAGGAGAACACTGAAGCTTTCTTT
TRBD1	TRBV6-5	-	TRBJ1-6	13	CASSSDRGSPLHF	TGTGCCAGCAGTAGCGACAGGGGTTCACCCCTCCACTTT
TRBD1	TRBV10-3	once	TRBJ2-4	15	CAISPTGLAKNIQYF	TGTGCCATCAGCCCGACAGGGCTAGCCAAAAACATTCAGTACTTC
-	TRBV3-1/TRBV3-2	-	TRBJ1-4	15	CASSQEMSREGELFF	TGTGCCAGCAGCCAAGAGATGAGTAGGGAGGGGGAACTGTTTTTT
TRBD2	TRBV28	-	TRBJ2-7	12	CASSSGSYEQYF	TGTGCCTCGTCTAGCGGGAGTTACGAGCAGTACTTC
-	TRBV21-1	once	TRBJ2-2	16	CASSKDLFPNTGELFF	TGTGCCAGCAGCAAAGACCTATTTCCGAACACCGGGGAGCTGTTTTTT
-	TRBV7-9	-	TRBJ2-1	15	CASRPGTLTYNEQFF	TGTGCCAGCCGACCCGGGACACTGACCTACAATGAGCAGTTCTTC
TRBD2	TRBV30	-	TRBJ2-7	15	CAWSVLGLAGNEQYF	TGTGCCTGGAGTGTACTGGGGCTAGCGGGGAACGAGCAGTACTTC
-	TRBV20-1	-	TRBJ1-5	13	CSASRIDSQPQHF	TGCAGTGCTAGTAGAATTGACAGTCAGCCCCAGCATTTT
-	TRBV18	-	TRBJ2-5	14	CASSQYRLQETQYF	TGTGCCAGCTCACAATACAGGCTACAAGAGACCCAGTACTTC
-	TRBV28	few	TRBJ1-2	14	CASSLRHRSDGYTF	TGTGCCAGCAGTTTGAGGCACAGGTCGGATGGCTACACCTTC
TRBD2	TRBV9	-	TRBJ2-1	16	CASSVQLARPDNEQFF	TGTGCCAGCAGCGTCCAACTAGCGCGCCCAGACAATGAGCAGTTCTTC
TRBD1	TRBV30	-	TRBJ1-1	16	CAWSTGQGMGGSEAFF	TGTGCCTGGAGTACGGGACAGGGGATGGGCGGCTCTGAAGCTTTCTTT
TRBD2	TRBV28	-	TRBJ2-7	14	CASSPWGGSYEQYF	TGTGCCAGCAGTCCCTGGGGGGGAAGCTACGAGCAGTACTTC
TRBD2	TRBV7-8	once	TRBJ2-7	16	CASSRRVAGPSHEQYF	TGTGCCAGCAGCCGCCGGGTAGCGGGGCCATCCCACGAGCAGTACTTC
TRBD1	TRBV4-2	-	TRBJ1-2	14	CASSRTGGGGGYTF	TGTGCCAGCAGCCGGACAGGGGGCGGTGGTGGCTACACCTTC
-	TRBV5-4	-	TRBJ2-7	12	CASSLFPDEQYF	TGTGCCAGCAGCTTGTTCCCCGACGAGCAGTACTTC
-	TRBV28	-	TRBJ1-5	13	CASTLYSNQPQHF	TGTGCCAGCACTCTTTATAGCAATCAGCCCCAGCATTTT
TRBD2	TRBV5-1	-	TRBJ2-4	14	CASSLGVAGNIQYF	TGCGCCAGCAGCTTGGGGGTAGCGGGAAACATTCAGTACTTC
-	TRBV18	-	TRBJ1-1	15	CASSPLDSRNTEAFF	TGTGCCAGCTCACCGTTGGACAGTCGGAACACTGAAGCTTTCTTT
-	TRBV18	-	TRBJ2-7	12	CASSASSYEQYF	TGTGCCAGCTCGGCCAGTTCCTACGAGCAGTACTTC
TRBD2	TRBV7-2	-	TRBJ2-1	17	CASSHGTSGGAINEQFF	TGTGCCAGCAGCCACGGGACTAGCGGGGGGGCGATCAATGAGCAGTTCTTC
TRBD1	TRBV6-6	-	TRBJ2-3	16	CASRTDRGASTDTQYF	TGTGCCAGCAGAACGGACAGGGGCGCTAGCACAGATACGCAGTATTTT
-	TRBV12-5	-	TRBJ2-7	14	CASGLSYLQGEQYF	TGTGCTAGTGGTTTGTCCTACTTACAGGGAGAGCAGTACTTC
TRBD1	TRBV7-9	-	TRBJ2-4	15	CASSPGQIAKNIQYF	TGTGCCAGCAGCCCGGGACAGATAGCCAAAAACATTCAGTACTTC
TRBD1	TRBV28	-	TRBJ1-1	16	CASSLQGEGVYTEAFF	TGTGCCAGCAGTCTACAGGGGGAGGGCGTGTACACTGAAGCTTTCTTT
-	TRBV6-5	-	TRBJ1-5	15	CASSPLGSRWQPQHF	TGTGCCAGCAGTCCCCTTGGCTCTCGCTGGCAGCCCCAGCATTTT
TRBD1	TRBV5-1	-	TRBJ1-1	14	CASSGLTGGTEAFF	TGCGCCAGCAGCGGACTGACAGGGGGCACTGAAGCTTTCTTT
TRBD2	TRBV14	-	TRBJ2-5	14	CASSPPAGGETQYF	TGTGCCAGCAGCCCTCCAGCGGGAGGAGAGACCCAGTACTTC
-	TRBV11-2	-	TRBJ1-5	16	CASSLEPGRPDQPQHF	TGTGCCAGCAGCTTAGAACCAGGGCGGCCGGATCAGCCCCAGCATTTT
-	TRBV5-5	-	TRBJ1-2	15	CASSLGGLANYGYTF	TGTGCCAGCAGCCTTGGGGGACTTGCTAACTATGGCTACACCTTC
TRBD1	TRBV7-8	-	TRBJ1-1	15	CASSPTGPGQGAAFF	TGTGCCAGCAGTCCGACCGGACCGGGACAGGGGGCAGCTTTCTTT
-	TRBV7-7	-	TRBJ2-5	12	CASSSAAETQYF	TGTGCTAGCAGCTCTGCCGCGGAGACCCAGTACTTC
TRBD2	TRBV15	-	TRBJ2-1	15	CATSKGVLAGGPEFF	TGTGCCACCAGCAAAGGGGTACTAGCGGGGGGGCCAGAGTTCTTC
TRBD2	TRBV5-4	few	TRBJ2-3	16	CASSPRLAGDTDTQYF	TGTGCCAGCAGCCCGCGACTAGCGGGAGACACAGATACGCAGTATTTT